Given below is one T cell receptor beta chain in context. What it recognizes is unknown. This entry is derived from a study of shared clonotypes between healthy human individuals. Study findings and constraints: Owing to a small donor count, the genetic and exposure-history diversity represented was limited.

TCRdb's copy holds only in-frame clones and misses some; the assay was immunoSEQ multiplex PCR. The data hold millions of clones, with approximately 95% observed a single time. The ends were cut back, 1 base at V and 0 bases at J, with 13 bases in the middle. Germline V gene lookup returns CDR1 SGHTA and CDR2 FQGNSA. The CDR3 has 17 residues. The chain combines TRBV7-2 with TRBJ1-3; the D is unclear. The sequence derives from a man younger than 35 in good health. Some clones in this sample may be carry-over from other donors' samples. The sample comprised naive CD4+ T cells from PBMCs. Regarding subset: CD45RA+ positively selected. CDR3 sequence reads: CASSLVVRQSSGNTIYF. The CDR3 bases are TGTGCCAGCAGCTTAGTGGTTCGGCAGAGCTCTGGAAACACCATATATTTT.